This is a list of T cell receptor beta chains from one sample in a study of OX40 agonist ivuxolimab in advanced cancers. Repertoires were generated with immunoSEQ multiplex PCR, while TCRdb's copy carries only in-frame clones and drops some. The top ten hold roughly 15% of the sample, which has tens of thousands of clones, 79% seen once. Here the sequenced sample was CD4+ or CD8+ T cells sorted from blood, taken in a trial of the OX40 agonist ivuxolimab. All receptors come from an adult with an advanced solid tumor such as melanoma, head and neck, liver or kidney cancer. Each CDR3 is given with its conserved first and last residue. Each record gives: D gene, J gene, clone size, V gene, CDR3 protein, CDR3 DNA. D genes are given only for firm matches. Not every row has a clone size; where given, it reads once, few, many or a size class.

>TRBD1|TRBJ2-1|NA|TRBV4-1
CASSQGWTGSLGNEQFF
TGCGCCAGCAGCCAAGGCTGGACAGGGAGTTTGGGCAATGAGCAGTTCTTC
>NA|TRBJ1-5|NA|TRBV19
CASSIGAPYQPQHF
TGTGCCAGTAGTATAGGAGCACCATATCAGCCCCAGCATTTT
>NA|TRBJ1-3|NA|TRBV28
CASRGRDTIYF
TGTGCCAGCAGAGGGAGGGACACCATATATTTT
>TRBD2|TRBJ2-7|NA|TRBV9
CASSVDLAAYSYEQYF
TGTGCCAGCAGCGTAGATCTAGCGGCTTATTCTTACGAGCAGTACTTC
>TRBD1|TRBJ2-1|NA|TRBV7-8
CASSFLADRLSSYNEQFF
TGTGCCAGCAGCTTCCTCGCGGACAGGCTAAGCTCCTACAATGAGCAGTTCTTC
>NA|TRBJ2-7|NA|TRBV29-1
CSVVGVDYSRDYEQYF
TGCAGCGTTGTGGGGGTGGACTACTCAAGAGACTACGAGCAGTACTTC
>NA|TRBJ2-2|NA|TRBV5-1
CASSLGGSGELFF
TGCGCCAGCAGCTTGGGCGGGTCCGGGGAGCTGTTTTTT
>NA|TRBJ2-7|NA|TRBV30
CAWSKGQGLYEQYF
TGTGCCTGGAGCAAGGGGCAGGGCTTGTACGAGCAGTACTTC
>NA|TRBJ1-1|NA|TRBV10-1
CASSRTLNTEAFF
TGCGCCAGCAGTAGAACACTGAACACTGAAGCTTTCTTT
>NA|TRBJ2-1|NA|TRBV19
CASSINGGSYNEQFF
TGTGCCAGTAGTATAAACGGCGGCTCCTACAATGAGCAGTTCTTC
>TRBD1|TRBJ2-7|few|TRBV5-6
CASSRGQGVGSGDEQYF
TGTGCCAGCAGCCGGGGACAGGGAGTAGGCTCCGGGGACGAGCAGTACTTC
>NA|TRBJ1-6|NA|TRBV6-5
CASSLDIVEDSPLHF
TGTGCCAGCAGTTTAGACATTGTCGAGGATTCACCCCTCCACTTT
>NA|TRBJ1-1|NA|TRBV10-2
CASRGGRLDTEAFF
TGCGCCAGCAGGGGAGGGCGATTAGACACTGAAGCTTTCTTT
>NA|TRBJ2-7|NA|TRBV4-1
CASSQVGAWGGYEQYF
TGCGCCAGCAGCCAAGTCGGAGCGTGGGGAGGTTACGAGCAGTACTTC
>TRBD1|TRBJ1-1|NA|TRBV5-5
CASSRQGARFNEAFF
TGTGCCAGCAGCCGACAGGGGGCAAGGTTCAATGAAGCTTTCTTT
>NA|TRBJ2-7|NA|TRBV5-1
CASSLGTTSYEQYF
TGCGCCAGCAGCTTGGGGACAACCTCCTACGAGCAGTACTTC
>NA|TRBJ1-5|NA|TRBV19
CASSKFGITNLNQPQHF
TGTGCCAGTAGCAAATTCGGGATCACTAACCTCAATCAGCCCCAGCATTTT